Below, one TCR beta chain is given with its context. At one end the junction does not follow the germline gene, possibly because of a read error. One entry per CDR3 protein results from TCRdb running MiXCR on the multiplex PCR reads. The sample yields tens of thousands of distinct CDR3 sequences, about 63% seen once. These data belong to a study of breast tumors, draining lymph nodes, adjacent tissues. The sample was breast tumor tissue. The receptor comes from a female donor with breast cancer. Some clones in this sample may be carry-over from other donors' samples.

CDR3 DNA: TGTGCCACCAGCAGTGAGAATCAACCCCAGCATTTT. It is translated as CATSSENQPQHF. V is TRBV15 and J is TRBJ1-5; unclear D gene. Per germline, CDR1 LNHNV and CDR2 YYDKDF (reference sequence). This CDR3 has 12 residues.